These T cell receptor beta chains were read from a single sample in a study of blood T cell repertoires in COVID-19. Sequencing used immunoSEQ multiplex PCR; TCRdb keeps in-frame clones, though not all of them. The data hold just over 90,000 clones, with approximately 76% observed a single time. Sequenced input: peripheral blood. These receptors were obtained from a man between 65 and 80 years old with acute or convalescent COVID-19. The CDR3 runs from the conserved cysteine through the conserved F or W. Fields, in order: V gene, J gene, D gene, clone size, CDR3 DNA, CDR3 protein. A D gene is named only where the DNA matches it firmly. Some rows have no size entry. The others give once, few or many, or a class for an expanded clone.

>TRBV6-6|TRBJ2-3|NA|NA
TGTGCCAGCAGTTTTGGTGCGGGGCTCACAGATACGCAGTATTTT
CASSFGAGLTDTQYF
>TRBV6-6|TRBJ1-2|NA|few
TGTGCCAGCAGTTACTCGAATACCCCGACTTCGTTAGGCTACACCTTC
CASSYSNTPTSLGYTF
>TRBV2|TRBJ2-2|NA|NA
TGTGCCAGCAGTGCATACCGGGACACCGGGGAGCTGTTTTTT
CASSAYRDTGELFF
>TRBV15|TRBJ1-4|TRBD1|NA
TGTGCCACCAGCGACCGGGACAGGGTGGATGAAAAACTGTTTTTT
CATSDRDRVDEKLFF
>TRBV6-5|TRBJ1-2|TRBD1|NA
TGTGCCAGCTCGACAGGGGTAGGGAACTATGGCTACACCTTC
CASSTGVGNYGYTF
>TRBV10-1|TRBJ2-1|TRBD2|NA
TGCGCCAGCAGTGAGTCGGTAGCGGGAGGCAGGAATGAGCAGTTCTTC
CASSESVAGGRNEQFF
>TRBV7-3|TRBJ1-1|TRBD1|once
TGTGCCAGCAGCTTGGACAGGGGCACTGAAGCTTTCTTT
CASSLDRGTEAFF
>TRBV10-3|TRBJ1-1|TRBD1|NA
TGTGCCACGTGCGGGACAGGAGGCGTATTGGACACTGAAGCTTTCTTT
CATCGTGGVLDTEAFF
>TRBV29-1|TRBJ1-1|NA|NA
TGCAGCGTTCTTGTCCAGAACGTAGCCACTGAAGCTTTCTTT
CSVLVQNVATEAFF
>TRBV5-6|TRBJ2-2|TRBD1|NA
TGTGCCAGCAGCTGGGGGACAGGGGACACCGGGGAGCTGTTTTTT
CASSWGTGDTGELFF